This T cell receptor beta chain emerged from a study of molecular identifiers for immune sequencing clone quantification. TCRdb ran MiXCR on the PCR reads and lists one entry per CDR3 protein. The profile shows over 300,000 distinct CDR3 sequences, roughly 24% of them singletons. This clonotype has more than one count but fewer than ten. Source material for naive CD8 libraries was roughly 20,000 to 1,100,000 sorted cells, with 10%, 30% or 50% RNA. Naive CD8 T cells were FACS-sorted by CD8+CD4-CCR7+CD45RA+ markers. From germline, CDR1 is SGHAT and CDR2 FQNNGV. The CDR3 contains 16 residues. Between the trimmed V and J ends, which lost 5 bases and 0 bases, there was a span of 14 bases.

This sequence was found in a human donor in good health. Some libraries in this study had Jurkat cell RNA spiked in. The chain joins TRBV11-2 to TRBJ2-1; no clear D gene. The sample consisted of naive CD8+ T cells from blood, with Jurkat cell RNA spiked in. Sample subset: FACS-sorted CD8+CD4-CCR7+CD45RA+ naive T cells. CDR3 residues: CASSPRSVYSYNEQFF. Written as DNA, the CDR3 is TGTGCCAGCAGCCCCCGGAGCGTCTACTCCTACAATGAGCAGTTCTTC.